This TCR beta chain was found in a study of T cell responses to AZD1222 COVID-19 vaccine. Study-wide findings and caveats: Only 5 or 6 AZD1222 recipients tested seropositive at baseline.

Some clones are missing from TCRdb's copy, which holds only in-frame ones; the method was immunoSEQ multiplex PCR. The sample lists about 120,000 clones; roughly 90% were seen once. A note on this clone: Its target is unknown.

CDR1 is LGHDT, CDR2 YNNKEL, per germline (reference sequence). Trimming took 1 base from V and 5 from J, leaving 17 bases between them. CDR3 length: 16 amino acids. The sequencing used peripheral blood, collected on day 0 of AZD1222 vaccination. The chain has TRBV3-1 (or the pseudogene TRBV3-2) and TRBJ2-5; D unclear. This receptor was identified in an adult in good health. The CDR3 DNA follows: TGTGCCAGCAGCCAAGTGGGTAAAATTGGTCGGGAGACCCAGTACTTC. This sequence encodes CASSQVGKIGRETQYF.